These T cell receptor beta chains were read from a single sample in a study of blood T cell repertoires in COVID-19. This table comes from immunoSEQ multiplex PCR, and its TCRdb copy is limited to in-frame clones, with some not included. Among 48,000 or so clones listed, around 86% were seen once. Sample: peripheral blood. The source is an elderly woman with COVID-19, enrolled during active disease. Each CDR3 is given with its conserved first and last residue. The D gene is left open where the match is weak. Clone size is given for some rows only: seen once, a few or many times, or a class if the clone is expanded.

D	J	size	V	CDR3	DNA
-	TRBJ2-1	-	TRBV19	CASSVTGSSYNEQFF	TGTGCCAGTAGTGTCACCGGGAGCTCCTACAATGAGCAGTTCTTC
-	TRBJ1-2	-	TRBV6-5	CASKFGGYGYTF	TGTGCCAGCAAGTTCGGAGGCTATGGCTACACCTTC
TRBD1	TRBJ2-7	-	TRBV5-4	CASSPETGGKREQYF	TGTGCCAGCAGCCCCGAGACAGGGGGCAAGCGCGAGCAGTACTTC
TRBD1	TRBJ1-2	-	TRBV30	CAWSRTGLLYGYTF	TGTGCCTGGAGCCGGACAGGGCTCCTCTATGGCTACACCTTC
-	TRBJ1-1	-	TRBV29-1	CSVEGDSDMNTEAFF	TGCAGCGTTGAAGGAGATTCCGACATGAACACTGAAGCTTTCTTT
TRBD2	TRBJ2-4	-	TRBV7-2	CASSEGLAGNKNIQYF	TGTGCCAGCAGCGAGGGACTAGCGGGGAACAAAAACATTCAGTACTTC
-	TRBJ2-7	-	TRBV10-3	CAISEREYEQYF	TGTGCCATCAGTGAGCGGGAGTACGAGCAGTACTTC
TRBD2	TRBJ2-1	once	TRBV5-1	CASSLAASGSGNNEQFF	TGCGCCAGCAGCTTGGCGGCTAGCGGGAGCGGAAACAATGAGCAGTTCTTC
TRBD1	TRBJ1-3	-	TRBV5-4	CASSEQGTASGNTIYF	TGTGCCAGCAGCGAACAGGGGACCGCCTCTGGAAACACCATATATTTT
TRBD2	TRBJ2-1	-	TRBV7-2	CASSLGPASGHNEQFF	TGTGCCAGCAGCTTAGGTCCGGCTAGCGGTCACAATGAGCAGTTCTTC
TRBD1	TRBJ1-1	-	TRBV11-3	CASSFDRGTEAFF	TGTGCCAGCAGCTTCGACAGGGGAACTGAAGCTTTCTTT
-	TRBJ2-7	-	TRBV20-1	CSASVTGNGQYF	TGCAGTGCTAGTGTAACGGGAAATGGGCAGTACTTC
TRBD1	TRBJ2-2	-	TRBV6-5	CASRRQGSTTGELFF	TGTGCCAGCAGGCGACAGGGTTCGACAACCGGGGAGCTGTTTTTT
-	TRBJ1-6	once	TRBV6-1	CASSEAVYSSPLHF	TGTGCCAGCAGTGAAGCGGTATACAGCTCACCCCTCCACTTT
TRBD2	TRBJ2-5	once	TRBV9	CASSPPVGTSGGQQETQYF	TGTGCCAGCAGTCCTCCCGTAGGGACTAGCGGGGGGCAGCAAGAGACCCAGTACTTC
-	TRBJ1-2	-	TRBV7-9	CASSLGAYGYTF	TGTGCCAGCAGCTTAGGGGCCTATGGCTACACCTTC
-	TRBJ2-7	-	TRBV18	CASSLRPLQGAHEQYF	TGTGCCAGCTCACTTAGGCCCTTACAGGGAGCCCACGAGCAGTACTTC
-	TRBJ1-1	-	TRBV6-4	CASSDSRREPEAFF	TGTGCCAGCAGTGACTCGCGGAGGGAGCCTGAAGCTTTCTTT
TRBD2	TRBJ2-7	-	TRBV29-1	CSVVEGRAYEQYF	TGCAGCGTTGTCGAAGGGAGGGCCTACGAGCAGTACTTC
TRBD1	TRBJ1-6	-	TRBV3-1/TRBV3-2	CASSRGQANSPLHF	TGTGCCAGCAGCCGCGGACAGGCGAATTCACCCCTCCACTTT
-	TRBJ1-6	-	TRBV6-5	CASRTEYNSPLHF	TGTGCCAGCAGGACAGAATATAATTCACCCCTCCACTTT
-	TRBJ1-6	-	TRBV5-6	CASSSSGYNSPLHF	TGTGCCAGCAGCTCCAGTGGCTATAATTCACCCCTCCACTTT